Sequencing of this T cell receptor beta chain was carried out in a study of blood T cell repertoires in COVID-19. As for the study in general: PBMCs, B-cell-depleted T cells, or T cells provided the cDNA or gDNA that made up the material.

This CDR3 is built from 18 residues. Per germline, CDR1 SNHLY and CDR2 FYNNEI. V lost 4 bases and J 2 bases, leaving 21 bases between the germline ends. As originally analysed: Estimates of nucleated cell counts were drawn from the amplification of reference gene primers. Profiling relied on immunoSEQ multiplex PCR, and the TCRdb table lists in-frame clones only, not all of them. V, J and clone size derive from that table, while D and trimming were established from the DNA sequence. The sample consists of a few hundred thousand clones, less than 90% of them appearing once. The sequenced sample consisted of peripheral blood. The source of this sequence is a man under 40 with active or convalescent COVID-19. The V call is TRBV2, the J call TRBJ1-5; D may be TRBD1 (6 bases). In DNA, the CDR3 is TGTGCCAGCAGTGGACTGCGGCCATCTGGGGGCGGCAATCAGCCCCAGCATTTT. Translation gives CASSGLRPSGGGNQPQHF.